This is a list of T cell receptor beta chains from one sample in a study of long-term antiretroviral therapy in people with HIV. The assay was immunoSEQ multiplex PCR, and TCRdb's table has in-frame clones only and misses some. The data show over 15,000 clones, 70% to 80% seen once. The material was unsorted PBMCs, obtained 2.2 years after starting antiretroviral therapy. The receptors here all came from a man aged 50 to 60 with HIV. Both conserved end residues are trimmed from each CDR3.

CDR3aa	v_gene	len	j_gene
ASSLGIPPETQY	TRBV5-5	12	TRBJ2-5
ASDNWGDYEQY	TRBV28	11	TRBJ2-7
ASSPRDRAGREKLF	TRBV7-9	14	TRBJ1-4
ASSLGFATQY	TRBV2	10	TRBJ2-3
ASSLGTDYYGYT	TRBV18	12	TRBJ1-2
ASKRTVLGNEKLF	TRBV28	13	TRBJ1-4
SARNYGYT	TRBV20-1	8	TRBJ1-2
ASSPRELGTGELF	TRBV18	13	TRBJ2-2
ASSDGDGAYNEQF	TRBV6-4	13	TRBJ2-1
ATWDGGPYEQY	TRBV5-3	11	TRBJ2-7
ASLGDRRSGANVLT	TRBV28	14	TRBJ2-6
ASSVPGHNEQF	TRBV9	11	TRBJ2-1
ASSPGQEFDEQF	TRBV6-4	12	TRBJ2-1
ASSLGAGFVPNYGYT	TRBV5-1	15	TRBJ1-2
ASSSDGGKPLH	TRBV7-9	11	TRBJ1-6
ASSRIVQGNNYGYT	TRBV4-1	14	TRBJ1-2
ASSGPKVEGDTGELF	TRBV9	15	TRBJ2-2
ASSLAKTSHATNEKLF	TRBV5-8	16	TRBJ1-4
ASSPGQQETQY	TRBV18	11	TRBJ2-5
ASSPGPSTDTQY	TRBV18	12	TRBJ2-3
SVPSRQGTGSYNEQF	TRBV29-1	15	TRBJ2-1
SAPRDTEAF	TRBV20-1	9	TRBJ1-1
ASSLSDSTYEQY	TRBV27	12	TRBJ2-7
ASSVGGRGVDEQF	TRBV9	13	TRBJ2-1
ASSPRVSGSYNEQF	TRBV11-3	14	TRBJ2-1
ASSSGQYYGYT	TRBV7-2	11	TRBJ1-2
ASSMGTGRRVTDTQY	TRBV19	15	TRBJ2-3
ASSLGSGHTGELF	TRBV11-2	13	TRBJ2-2
ASSLSGGGGYT	TRBV27	11	TRBJ1-2
ASDPRFRGGNQPQH	TRBV6-6	14	TRBJ1-5
ASSEIGGNEKLF	TRBV6-1	12	TRBJ1-4
ASSPIQGIRSYNEQF	TRBV7-9	15	TRBJ2-1
ASSSRTAGGDKNGYT	TRBV7-9	15	TRBJ1-2
ASSLKTGLNTEAF	TRBV27	13	TRBJ1-1
ASSSEVGYGYT	TRBV7-8	11	TRBJ1-2
ANSRGGSTDTQY	TRBV7-8	12	TRBJ2-3
ASSLEGGRNEQF	TRBV7-2	12	TRBJ2-1
ASSAGLLRTDTQY	TRBV11-2	13	TRBJ2-3
ASSLLGLAGGLNNEQF	TRBV28	16	TRBJ2-1
ASSYRGRSGNTIY	TRBV27	13	TRBJ1-3
ASSFSQGDSPLH	TRBV5-1	12	TRBJ1-6